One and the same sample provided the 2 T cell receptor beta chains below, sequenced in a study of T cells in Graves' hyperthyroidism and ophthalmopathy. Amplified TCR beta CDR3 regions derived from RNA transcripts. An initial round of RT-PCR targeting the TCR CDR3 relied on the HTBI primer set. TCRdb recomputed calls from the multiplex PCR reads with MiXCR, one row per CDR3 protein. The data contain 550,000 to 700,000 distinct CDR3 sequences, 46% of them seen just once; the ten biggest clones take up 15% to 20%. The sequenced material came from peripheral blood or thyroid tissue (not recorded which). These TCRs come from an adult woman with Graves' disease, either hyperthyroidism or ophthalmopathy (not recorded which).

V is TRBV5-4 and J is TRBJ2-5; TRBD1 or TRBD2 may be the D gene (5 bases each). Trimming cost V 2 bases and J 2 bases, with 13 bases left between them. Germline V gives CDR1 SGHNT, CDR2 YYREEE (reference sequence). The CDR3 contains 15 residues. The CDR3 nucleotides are TGTGCCAGCAGCTTATGGGGGTTATTACAAGAGACCCAGTACTTC. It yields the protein CASSLWGLLQETQYF.

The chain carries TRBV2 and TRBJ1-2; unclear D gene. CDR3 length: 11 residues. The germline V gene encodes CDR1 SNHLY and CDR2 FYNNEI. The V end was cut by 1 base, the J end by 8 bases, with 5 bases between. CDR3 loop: CASSEVGGYTF. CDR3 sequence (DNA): TGTGCCAGCAGTGAAGTCGGCGGCTACACCTTC.